What follows describes a single T cell receptor beta chain. This clone is classified as medium-sized (0.01 to 0.1%). Its cognate antigen has yet to be identified. Qualities for individual bases were not recorded, and no much larger clone is one base off. This sample stems from a study of radiotherapy plus CTLA-4 blockade in lung cancer (dated by TCRdb to the late 2010s). About the full investigation: Objective responses occurred in approximately 19% of enrolled patients, and just over 30% achieved disease control. The investigation overall reported the following: The strongest predictors of response were reported to be early dynamic shifts in blood T cell clones along with a rise in serum interferon-beta following radiation. After treatment with radiotherapy and ipilimumab, TCR clones that came from tumors expanded in the peripheral blood.

In the germline V gene (reference sequence), CDR1 corresponds to LNHDA and CDR2 to SQIVND. V is pared back by 2 bases and J by 0 bases, with 8 bases lying between the germline termini. The CDR3, from cysteine to phenylalanine, totals 15 residues. The only DNA kept is the CDR3, 45 bases in frame from the first base. The study tested focal radiation therapy combined with CTLA-4 blockade (ipilimumab) in patients with chemo-refractory metastatic non-small-cell lung cancer. To prepare the library, the immunoSEQ multiplex PCR assay was applied. TCRdb re-hosts the immuneACCESS table, in-frame sequences only. Its copies lack some clones; in the studies checked, an unresolved V gene accounts for under half of them, and the cause for the rest is not known. Across this sample there are 55,000 to 65,000 clones, with less than 85% seen only once. The top ten clones comprise 2.5% to 3% of the sample.

The V gene is TRBV19 and the J gene is TRBJ1-5; the D gene cannot be resolved reliably. The sequences come from peripheral blood, collected from a patient treated with radiotherapy plus ipilimumab. This receptor was obtained from a human donor with non-small cell lung cancer who had a complete response to radiotherapy plus ipilimumab. The CDR3 sequence is CASSISGNSNQPQHF. The DNA is as follows: TGTGCCAGTAGTATATCGGGAAATAGCAATCAGCCCCAGCATTTT. The CDR3 plus the reference TRBV19 and TRBJ1-5 genes for the other parts give the full variable domain: DGGITQSPKYLFRKEGQNVTLSCEQNLNHDAMYWYRQDPGQGLRLIYYSQIVNDFQKGDIAEGYSVSREKKESFPLTVTSAQKNPTAFYLCASSISGNSNQPQHFGDGTRLSIL.